This TCR beta chain was captured in a study of blood T cell repertoires in COVID-19. Turning to the study itself: The United States, Italy and Spain provided the acute and convalescent COVID-19 samples. Sample material is recorded as cDNA or gDNA derived from T cells, B-cell-depleted T cells, or PBMCs.

The germline V gene encodes CDR1 WNHNN and CDR2 SYGVQD (reference sequence). This CDR3 comprises 17 residues. As for this clone: One junction end does not reproduce the germline sequence, and a read error may be involved.

In the authors' workflow: Researchers report that nucleated cell counts were estimated from reference gene primer amplification. Profiled with immunoSEQ multiplex PCR; TCRdb holds only in-frame clones, not every one. For V, J and clone size, that table is used; D and trimming come from the DNA. The sample contains 70,000 to 85,000 clones, approximately 86% of which appear only once. The source material was peripheral blood. The chain links TRBV10-1 to TRBJ1-4; possibly TRBD1 for D (6 bases). The TCR comes from a woman aged 60 to 75 with acute or convalescent COVID-19. The CDR3 DNA is TGCGCCAGCAGTGAGCCGGGGACATACACAACTAATAAAAAACTGTTTTTT. This translates into CASSEPGTYTTNKKLFF.